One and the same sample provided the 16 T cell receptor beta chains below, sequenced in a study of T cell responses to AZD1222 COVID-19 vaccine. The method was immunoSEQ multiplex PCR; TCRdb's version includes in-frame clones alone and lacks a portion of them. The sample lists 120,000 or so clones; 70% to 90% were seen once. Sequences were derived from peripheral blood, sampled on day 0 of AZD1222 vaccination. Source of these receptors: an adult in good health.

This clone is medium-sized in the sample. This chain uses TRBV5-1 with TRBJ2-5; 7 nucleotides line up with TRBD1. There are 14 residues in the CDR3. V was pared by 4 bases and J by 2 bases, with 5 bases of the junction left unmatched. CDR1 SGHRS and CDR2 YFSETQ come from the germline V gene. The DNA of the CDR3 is TGCGCCAGCAGCCCCTGGACAGGACAAGAGACCCAGTACTTC. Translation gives CASSPWTGQETQYF.

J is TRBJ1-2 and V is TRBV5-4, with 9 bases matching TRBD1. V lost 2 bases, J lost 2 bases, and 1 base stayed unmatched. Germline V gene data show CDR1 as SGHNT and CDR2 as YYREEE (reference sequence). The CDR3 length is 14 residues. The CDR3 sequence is CASSLDRGNYGYTF. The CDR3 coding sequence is TGTGCCAGCAGCTTAGACAGGGGGAACTATGGCTACACCTTC.

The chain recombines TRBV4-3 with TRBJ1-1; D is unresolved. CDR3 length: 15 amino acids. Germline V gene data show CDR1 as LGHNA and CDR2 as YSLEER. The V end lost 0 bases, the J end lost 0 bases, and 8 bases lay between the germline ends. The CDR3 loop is CASSQELEVNTEAFF. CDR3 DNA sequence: TGCGCCAGCAGCCAAGAATTGGAAGTGAACACTGAAGCTTTCTTT.

The CDR3, as DNA: TGTGCCAGCTCACCCGCGGGGAGAACGCAGTATTTT. The encoded protein is CASSPAGRTQYF. The J gene is TRBJ2-3, the V gene TRBV18, with D tentatively TRBD2 (6 bases). In germline, CDR1 is KGHSH, CDR2 LQKENI. The germline V and J ends were trimmed by 3 bases and 9 bases, with 10 bases remaining between them. The CDR3 sequence is 12 residues long.

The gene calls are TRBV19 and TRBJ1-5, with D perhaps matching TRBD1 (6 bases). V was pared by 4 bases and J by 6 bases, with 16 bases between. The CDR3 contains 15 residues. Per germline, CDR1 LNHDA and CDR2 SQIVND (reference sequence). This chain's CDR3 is CASSSSRQGSQPQHF. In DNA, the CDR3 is TGTGCCAGTAGTAGTAGTCGTCAGGGGAGTCAGCCCCAGCATTTT.

The CDR3 spells CASSRDREGSEAFF. CDR3 in DNA: TGTGCCAGCAGCCGGGACAGGGAGGGCTCTGAAGCTTTCTTT. This sequence joins TRBV4-2 and TRBJ1-1, with 9 bases matching TRBD1. The germline gives CDR1 LGHNA, CDR2 YNFKEQ. The J segment lost 6 bases and the V segment lost 4 bases, leaving 6 bases of the junction unmatched. The CDR3 length is 14 residues.

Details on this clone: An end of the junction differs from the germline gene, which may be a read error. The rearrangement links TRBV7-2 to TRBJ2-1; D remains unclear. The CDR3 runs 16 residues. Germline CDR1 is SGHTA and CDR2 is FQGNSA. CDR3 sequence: CAGSPPAPTVYNEQFF. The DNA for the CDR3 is TGTGCCGGCAGCCCCCCGGCGCCGACGGTCTACAATGAGCAGTTCTTC.

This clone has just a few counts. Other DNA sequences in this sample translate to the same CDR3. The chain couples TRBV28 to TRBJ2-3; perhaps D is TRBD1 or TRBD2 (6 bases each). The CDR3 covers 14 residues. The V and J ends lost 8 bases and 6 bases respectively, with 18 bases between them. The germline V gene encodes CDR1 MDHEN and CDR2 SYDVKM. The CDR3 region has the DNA TGTGCCAGCCTAGGGGGTGCGGGATGGGATACGCAGTATTTT. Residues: CASLGGAGWDTQYF.

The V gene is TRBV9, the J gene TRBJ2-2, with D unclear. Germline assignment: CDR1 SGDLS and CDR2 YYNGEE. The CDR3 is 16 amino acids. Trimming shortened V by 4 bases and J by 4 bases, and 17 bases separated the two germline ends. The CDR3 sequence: CASSSRTRTTTGELFF. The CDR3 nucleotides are TGTGCCAGCAGCTCCCGGACCCGGACGACCACCGGGGAGCTGTTTTTT.

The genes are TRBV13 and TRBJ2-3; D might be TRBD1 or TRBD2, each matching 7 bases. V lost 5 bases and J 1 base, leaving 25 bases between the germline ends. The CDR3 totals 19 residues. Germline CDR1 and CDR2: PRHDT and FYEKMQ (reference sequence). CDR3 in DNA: TGTGCCAGCAGCCGGAGGGAGGGGACAGTTGGGTCGGGCACAGATACGCAGTATTTT. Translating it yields CASSRREGTVGSGTDTQYF.

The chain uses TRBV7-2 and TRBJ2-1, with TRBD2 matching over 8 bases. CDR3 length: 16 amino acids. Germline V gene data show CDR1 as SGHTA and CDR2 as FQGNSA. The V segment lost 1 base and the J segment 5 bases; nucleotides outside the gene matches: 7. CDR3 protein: CASSLGVGGADNEQFF. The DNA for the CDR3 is TGTGCCAGCAGCTTAGGTGTCGGGGGGGCAGACAATGAGCAGTTCTTC.

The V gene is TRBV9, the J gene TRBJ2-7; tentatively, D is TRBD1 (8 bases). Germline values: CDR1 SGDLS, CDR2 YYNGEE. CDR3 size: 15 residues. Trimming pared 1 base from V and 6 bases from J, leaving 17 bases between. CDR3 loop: CASSVSGTGFSEQYF. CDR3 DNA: TGTGCCAGCAGCGTAAGCGGGACAGGCTTCAGCGAGCAGTACTTC.

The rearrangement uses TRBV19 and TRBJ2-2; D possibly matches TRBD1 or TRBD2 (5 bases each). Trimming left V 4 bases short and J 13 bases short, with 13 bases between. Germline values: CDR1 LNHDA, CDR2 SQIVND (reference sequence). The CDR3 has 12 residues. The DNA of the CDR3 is TGTGCCAGTAGTACGGTTACGGGGACGCTGTTTTTT. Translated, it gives CASSTVTGTLFF. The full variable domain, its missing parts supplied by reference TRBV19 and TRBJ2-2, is DGGITQSPKYLFRKEGQNVTLSCEQNLNHDAMYWYRQDPGQGLRLIYYSQIVNDFQKGDIAEGYSVSREKKESFPLTVTSAQKNPTAFYLCASSTVTGTLFFGEGSRLTVL.

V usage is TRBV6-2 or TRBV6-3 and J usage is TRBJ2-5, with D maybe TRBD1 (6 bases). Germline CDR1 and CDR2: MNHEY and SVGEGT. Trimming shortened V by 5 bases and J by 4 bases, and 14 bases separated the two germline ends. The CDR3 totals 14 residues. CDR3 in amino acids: CASSPRWTAETQYF. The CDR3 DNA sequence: TGTGCCAGCAGTCCCCGATGGACAGCAGAGACCCAGTACTTC.

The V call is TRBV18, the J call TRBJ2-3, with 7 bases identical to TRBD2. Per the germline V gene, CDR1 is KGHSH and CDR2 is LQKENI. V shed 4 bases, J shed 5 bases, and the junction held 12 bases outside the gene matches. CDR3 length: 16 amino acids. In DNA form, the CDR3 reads TGTGCCAGCTCACTAGGCGGGGGAAACGCACAAGATACGCAGTATTTT. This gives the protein CASSLGGGNAQDTQYF.

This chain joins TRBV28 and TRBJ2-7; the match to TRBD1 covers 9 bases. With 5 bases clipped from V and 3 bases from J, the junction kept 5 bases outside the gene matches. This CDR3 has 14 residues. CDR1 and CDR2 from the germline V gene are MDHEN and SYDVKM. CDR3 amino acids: CASSRGQGDYEQYF. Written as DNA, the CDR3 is TGTGCCAGCAGTAGGGGACAGGGTGACTACGAGCAGTACTTC.